This T cell receptor (beta chain) originates from a study of T cell changes during pregnancy in multiple sclerosis. Sequenced by immunoSEQ multiplex PCR; TCRdb stores in-frame clones only, minus some. The profile shows roughly 37,000 clones, around 91% of them singletons. The receptor's source is a female donor in good health, enrolled as a control in a pregnancy study. The sample was CD4+ T cells from peripheral blood mononuclear cells, taken in the second trimester of pregnancy.

DNA of the CDR3: TGTGCCAGCAGCAAAGCGCTTAGGGACAGGGGTGGCAATGAGCAGTTCTTC. This encodes CASSKALRDRGGNEQFF. The chain links TRBV21-1 to TRBJ2-1; the DNA was not compared with TRBD1, the D call given in the table. TRBV21-1 is classified as a pseudogene. The CDR3 is made up of 17 amino acids.